What follows is one T cell receptor (beta chain) and its context. This CDR3 comprises 15 residues. V was clipped by 2 bases and J by 3 bases, with 15 bases between them. Germline CDR1 reads GTSNPN; CDR2 reads SVGIG (reference sequence). PCR employed 60 Vbeta and 13 Jbeta primers. Profiling relied on immunoSEQ multiplex PCR, and the TCRdb table lists in-frame clones only, not all of them. Of some 200,000 clones listed, 75% to 85% were seen once; the top ten hold about 0.36%. The data were taken from a study of cytomegalovirus exposure and HLA in healthy donors. The chain is built from TRBV30 and TRBJ2-3, with a possible D match to TRBD2 (6 bases). What was sequenced was PBMCs. The TCR was taken from a male donor in good health and CMV-seropositive. The CDR3 reads CAWSLGGRMTDTQYF. The CDR3 coding sequence is TGTGCCTGGAGTTTAGGTGGGAGGATGACAGATACGCAGTATTTT.